Listed here are 22 T cell receptor beta chains from one sample, sequenced in a study of blood T cell repertoires in COVID-19. Assay: immunoSEQ multiplex PCR; the TCRdb copy retains only in-frame clones and omits some. The sample includes 200,000 to 250,000 clones, almost 90% of them seen just once. Sequencing was performed on peripheral blood. The receptor source for this set is a woman in her sixties with acute or convalescent COVID-19.

V usage is TRBV9 and J usage is TRBJ2-1; 8 bases map to TRBD1. The germline V gene has CDR1 SGDLS and CDR2 YYNGEE. The CDR3 spans 14 residues. Germline trimming cut 3 bases from V and 6 bases from J; bases unmatched to any gene: 5. The CDR3: CASSARDRPNEQFF. For the CDR3, the DNA is TGTGCCAGCAGCGCCCGGGACAGGCCCAATGAGCAGTTCTTC.

The gene calls are TRBV9 and TRBJ2-3; no clear D gene. This CDR3 is 16 amino acids long. In germline, CDR1 is SGDLS, CDR2 YYNGEE. Trimming stripped 2 bases from V and 4 bases from J, with 17 bases between. In nucleotides, the CDR3 is TGTGCCAGCAGCGTTGGTCTACTCCAGGTCGCAGATACGCAGTATTTT. The encoded protein is CASSVGLLQVADTQYF.

The chain uses TRBV5-6 and TRBJ1-2; D gene ambiguous. V was trimmed by 0 bases and J by 8 bases, leaving 11 bases between them. The CDR3 extends over 13 amino acids. Germline V CDR1 and CDR2: SGHDT, YYEEEE. The CDR3 protein is CASSLVQALGYTF. The CDR3 DNA follows: TGTGCCAGCAGCTTGGTCCAGGCCCTGGGCTACACCTTC.

V is TRBV30 and J is TRBJ2-5; 7 nucleotides match TRBD2. V lost 4 bases, J lost 5 bases, and 10 bases stayed unmatched. The germline V gene encodes CDR1 GTSNPN and CDR2 SVGIG (reference sequence). This CDR3 spans 14 amino acids. In DNA, the CDR3 is TGTGCCTGGAAGCGGGGCCCAGTCCGCGAGACCCAGTACTTC. Encoded protein: CAWKRGPVRETQYF.

The chain links TRBV6-5 to TRBJ2-7, with 8 bases fitting TRBD2. CDR3 length equals 11 residues. CDR1 and CDR2 from the germline V gene are MNHEY and SVGAGI. The ends lost 11 bases at V and 4 bases at J; junction bases unmatched: 4. The CDR3 bases are TGTGCCGGCGGGGGGCCTTACGAGCAGTACTTC. Protein sequence: CAGGGPYEQYF.

The chain couples TRBV6-5 to TRBJ1-2, with D maybe TRBD1 (5 bases). Trimming left V 5 bases short and J 0 bases short, with 13 bases between. CDR1 is MNHEY, CDR2 SVGAGI, per germline. The CDR3 loop spans 15 amino acids. CDR3: CASSPPIGANYGYTF. CDR3 coding DNA: TGTGCCAGCAGTCCGCCCATAGGGGCTAACTATGGCTACACCTTC.

DNA for the CDR3: TGTGCCAGCAGCTTAAGTGGTACAGGGACCCATGAAGCTTTCTTT. It translates to CASSLSGTGTHEAFF. The rearrangement links TRBV7-2 to TRBJ1-1; perhaps TRBD1 as D (6 bases). V dropped 2 bases and J dropped 7 bases, with 17 bases sitting between them. Germline values: CDR1 SGHTA, CDR2 FQGNSA. There are 15 residues in the CDR3.

V is TRBV28 and J is TRBJ2-7; TRBD2 aligns across 7 bases. Trimming at V came to 2 bases and at J to 5 bases, leaving 12 bases not matched to a gene. Germline-derived CDR1 and CDR2 are MDHEN and SYDVKM. The CDR3 contains 16 residues. The CDR3 loop reads CASSLVPWLAANEQYF. CDR3 bases: TGTGCCAGCAGTTTAGTACCCTGGCTAGCGGCGAACGAGCAGTACTTC.

The chain has TRBV7-9 and TRBJ2-1; 9 positions agree with TRBD2. The CDR3 is 17 amino acids. The ends lost 8 bases at V and 3 bases at J; junction bases unmatched: 14. The V gene's germline CDR1 is SEHNR and CDR2 FQNEAQ (reference sequence). CDR3 DNA: TGTGCCAGCTTAGAAGCGGGCGGGAGGGCCCACTACAATGAGCAGTTCTTC. It is translated as CASLEAGGRAHYNEQFF.

The rearrangement uses TRBV7-6 and TRBJ2-7; no reliable D call. Germline values: CDR1 SGHVS, CDR2 FNYEAQ. V was pared by 1 base and J by 2 bases, with 12 bases between. The CDR3 loop spans 15 amino acids. The CDR3 loop is CASSLGGLRTYEQYF. The CDR3 nucleotides read TGTGCCAGCAGCTTAGGAGGTTTGAGGACCTACGAGCAGTACTTC.

V usage is TRBV5-1 and J usage is TRBJ2-7, with TRBD2 as a possible D gene (6 bases). Germline V gives CDR1 SGHRS, CDR2 YFSETQ. V was pared by 6 bases and J by 5 bases, with 18 bases between. This CDR3 spans 14 amino acids. CDR3 region: CASNRGGNGDEQYF. The CDR3 DNA is TGCGCCAGCAACAGAGGCGGGAATGGCGACGAGCAGTACTTC.

The sample holds a few counts of this clone. The V gene is TRBV4-3, the J gene TRBJ1-2, with D possibly being TRBD1 (6 bases). The CDR3 runs 15 residues. Trimming pared 1 base from V and 4 bases from J, leaving 13 bases between. Per the germline V gene, CDR1 is LGHNA and CDR2 is YSLEER. CDR3 residues: CASSQVQGTIYGYTF. The CDR3 nucleotides are TGCGCCAGCAGCCAAGTTCAAGGGACAATCTATGGCTACACCTTC.

This rearrangement joins TRBV7-2 to TRBJ2-5; 15 bases line up with TRBD2. CDR1 SGHTA and CDR2 FQGNSA come from the germline V gene. The CDR3 totals 19 residues. V shed 6 bases and J 0 bases; nucleotides not matched to a gene: 11. CDR3 sequence reads: CASSRTSGGAGVYQETQYF. The CDR3 coding sequence is TGTGCCAGCAGTCGGACTAGCGGGGGGGCCGGGGTCTACCAAGAGACCCAGTACTTC.

The sample holds one count of this clone. The chain uses TRBV19 and TRBJ1-1; 11 bases line up with TRBD1. CDR1 is LNHDA, CDR2 SQIVND, per germline (reference sequence). The V and J ends lost 6 bases and 3 bases, in that order; junction bases with no gene match: 6. CDR3 size: 15 residues. CDR3 nucleotide sequence: TGTGCCAGTAGCGGGACAGGGGGGGCGGACACTGAAGCTTTCTTT. Translated: CASSGTGGADTEAFF.

V and J are TRBV11-2 and TRBJ1-1, with a tentative D call TRBD1 (5 bases). V lost 1 base and J lost 2, with 11 bases in between. The CDR3 sequence is 15 residues long. Germline V gene lookup returns CDR1 SGHAT and CDR2 FQNNGV. The CDR3 DNA follows: TGTGCCAGCAGCTTAGCATACGGGGGTAACACTGAAGCTTTCTTT. As protein: CASSLAYGGNTEAFF.

The rearrangement uses TRBV14 and TRBJ2-7, with 10 bases matching TRBD2. J gave up 8 bases and V 2 bases, and 6 bases lay outside the gene matches. The germline V gene has CDR1 SGHDN and CDR2 FVKESK. The CDR3 runs 14 residues. This CDR3 is CASSQYLAGEQQYF. The CDR3 DNA reads TGTGCCAGCAGCCAATATCTAGCGGGAGAACAGCAGTACTTC.

V and J are TRBV6-6 and TRBJ1-4, with D maybe TRBD1 (5 bases). There are 14 residues in the CDR3. Per the germline V gene, CDR1 is MNHNY and CDR2 is SVGAGI (reference sequence). Trimming took 10 bases from V and 2 from J, leaving 14 bases between them. The CDR3 region has the DNA TGTGCCACCTCTCCTCGGGGGACTAATGAAAAACTGTTTTTT. Translation gives CATSPRGTNEKLFF.

This CDR3 reads CASSYSRGQGGYTF. CDR3 in DNA: TGTGCCAGCAGTTACTCACGGGGACAGGGGGGCTACACCTTC. V usage is TRBV6-5 and J usage is TRBJ1-2; 10 nucleotides align to TRBD1. V gave up 0 bases and J gave up 8 bases; unmatched junction bases: 3. This CDR3 region has 14 residues. Germline loops: CDR1 MNHEY, CDR2 SVGAGI.

This rearrangement joins TRBV28 to TRBJ2-2; TRBD1 matches 8 bases. J was trimmed by 5 bases and V by 6 bases; bases with no gene match: 14. The CDR3 runs to 17 residues. Germline CDR1 MDHEN, CDR2 SYDVKM. The CDR3 DNA sequence: TGTGCCAGCAGCCCGCGACAGGGGAGATCTAAAACCGGGGAGCTGTTTTTT. Protein: CASSPRQGRSKTGELFF.

This sequence joins TRBV19 and TRBJ2-2; TRBD1 aligns across 7 bases. J was trimmed by 5 bases and V by 3 bases; bases with no gene match: 3. The CDR3 consists of 14 residues. Germline CDR1 is LNHDA and CDR2 is SQIVND (reference sequence). The CDR3 region has the DNA TGTGCCAGTAGTATCCTACAGGGGACCGGGGAGCTGTTTTTT. It is translated as CASSILQGTGELFF.

The rearrangement links TRBV10-3 to TRBJ2-4, with 9 positions matching TRBD2. The V gene's germline CDR1 is ENHRY and CDR2 SYGVKD. This CDR3 spans 13 amino acids. Trimming at V came to 10 bases and at J to 5 bases, leaving 6 bases not matched to a gene. The CDR3 sequence: CASSGRRENIQYF. CDR3 nucleotides: TGTGCCAGTAGCGGGAGACGGGAAAACATTCAGTACTTC.

The chain has TRBV19 and TRBJ1-1; 9 bases match TRBD1. CDR1 and CDR2 from the germline V gene are LNHDA and SQIVND (reference sequence). CDR3 length: 14 amino acids. Losses at the gene ends were 7 bases for V and 5 bases for J; bases not matched to a gene: 8. CDR3 sequence: CASTKQGAWTEAFF. The CDR3 nucleotides read TGTGCCAGTACCAAACAGGGGGCGTGGACTGAAGCTTTCTTT.